Below, 27 T cell receptor beta chains from the same sample are listed, as sequenced in a study of cytomegalovirus exposure and HLA in healthy donors. The study ran its PCR with 60 Vbeta and 13 Jbeta primers. Repertoires were generated with immunoSEQ multiplex PCR, while TCRdb's copy carries only in-frame clones and drops some. The data show about 190,000 clones, approximately 80% seen once. Sequencing input: PBMCs. The receptors shown here come from a male donor in good health and CMV-seronegative.

V gene TRBV25-1 combines with J gene TRBJ2-2; tentative D call: TRBD2 (6 bases). CDR3 size: 16 residues. The germline gives CDR1 MGHDK, CDR2 SYGVNS. Trimming shortened V by 1 base and J by 5 bases, and 14 bases separated the two germline ends. The CDR3 nucleotides read TGTGCCAGCAGTGAATTGGAAGGGGAGGAGACCGGGGAGCTGTTTTTT. Amino acids: CASSELEGEETGELFF.

Of note for this clone: An end of the junction does not agree with germline; a read error may underlie this. The genes are TRBV7-6 and TRBJ2-1; 8 bases fit TRBD2. Germline values: CDR1 SGHVS, CDR2 FNYEAQ. This CDR3 region has 16 residues. The CDR3 is CASSLAARGVYNEQFF. Here the CDR3 DNA reads TGTGCCAGCAGCCTAGCGGCGCGGGGGGTTTACAATGAGCAGTTCTTC.

A remark on this clone: Other DNA sequences in the same sample also yield this CDR3. The chain employs TRBV7-2 and TRBJ2-5; 9 nucleotides line up with TRBD1. This CDR3 contains 14 residues. CDR1 and CDR2 from the germline V gene are SGHTA and FQGNSA. Unmatched junction bases numbered 4, after V lost 3 bases and J lost 5 bases. Here the CDR3 reads CASSLDRGWETQYF. The CDR3 region has the DNA TGTGCCAGCAGCTTGGACAGGGGCTGGGAGACCCAGTACTTC.

This rearrangement joins TRBV15 to TRBJ1-1; TRBD1 might be the D (5 bases). V dropped 0 bases and J dropped 4 bases, with 15 bases sitting between them. CDR3 size: 16 residues. Per the germline V gene, CDR1 is LNHNV and CDR2 is YYDKDF (reference sequence). The CDR3 here is CATSREGGDSGTEAFF. In DNA form, the CDR3 reads TGTGCCACCAGCAGAGAGGGAGGGGATTCTGGCACTGAAGCTTTCTTT.

The chain has TRBV27 and TRBJ2-7, with D unclear. The CDR3 spans 15 residues. CDR1 is MNHEY, CDR2 SMNVEV, per germline (reference sequence). Between the trimmed V and J ends, which lost 2 bases and 0 bases, there was a span of 11 bases. The CDR3 nucleotides read TGTGCCAGCAGTTTAAACGGGTTGAGCTCCTACGAGCAGTACTTC. Its translation: CASSLNGLSSYEQYF.

The chain uses TRBV5-4 and TRBJ1-2; the match to TRBD1 covers 8 bases. The CDR3 extends over 13 amino acids. Germline values: CDR1 SGHNT, CDR2 YYREEE (reference sequence). V lost 2 bases, J lost 4 bases, and 1 base stayed unmatched. The CDR3 spells CASSFTGGYGYTF. In DNA, the CDR3 is TGTGCCAGCAGCTTTACAGGGGGCTATGGCTACACCTTC.

This chain joins TRBV18 and TRBJ2-1; a possible D gene is TRBD1 (5 bases). The CDR3 consists of 18 residues. Germline-derived CDR1 and CDR2 are KGHSH and LQKENI. Trimming removed 2 bases from V and 0 bases from J, with 17 bases in between. The CDR3 reads CASSPVADSRTSYNEQFF. CDR3 coding DNA: TGTGCCAGCTCACCAGTAGCTGACAGCCGAACCTCCTACAATGAGCAGTTCTTC.

V is TRBV19 and J is TRBJ1-1; D is ambiguous. The germline V gene encodes CDR1 LNHDA and CDR2 SQIVND (reference sequence). The CDR3 covers 12 residues. V was clipped by 3 bases and J by 9 bases, with 11 bases between them. This CDR3 is CASSIGRRQAFF. As DNA, the CDR3 is TGTGCCAGTAGTATCGGCCGGAGGCAAGCTTTCTTT.

This clone has just one count. This sequence joins TRBV15 and TRBJ1-2; 8 positions agree with TRBD1. The ends lost 4 bases at V and 4 bases at J; junction bases unmatched: 11. The V gene's germline CDR1 is LNHNV and CDR2 YYDKDF (reference sequence). This CDR3 contains 16 residues. CDR3 DNA: TGTGCCACCAGCATCGAGGACAGGGATCCCTCCTATGGCTACACCTTC. As protein: CATSIEDRDPSYGYTF.

The chain recombines TRBV2 with TRBJ1-4; perhaps TRBD1 as D (6 bases). The CDR3 contains 14 residues. Trimming took off 3 bases at V and 4 bases at J, with 9 bases between the two ends. Per the germline V gene, CDR1 is SNHLY and CDR2 is FYNNEI. The CDR3: CASSEDRVNEKLFF. The CDR3 region has the DNA TGTGCCAGCAGTGAGGACAGAGTTAATGAAAAACTGTTTTTT.

The V call is TRBV28, the J call TRBJ2-1; 13 bases align to TRBD2. The germline V gene has CDR1 MDHEN and CDR2 SYDVKM. The CDR3 has 12 residues. V lost 10 bases to trimming and J lost 11 bases; unmatched junction nucleotides: 5. The CDR3 DNA reads as TGTGCCATCCAGACTAGCGGGGGGAAGCAGTTCTTC. Its protein is CAIQTSGGKQFF.

This clone appeared once. V usage is TRBV27 and J usage is TRBJ2-3, with D possibly being TRBD2 (5 bases). V was shortened by 8 bases and J by 2 bases, with 14 bases between the two germline ends. CDR1 is MNHEY, CDR2 SMNVEV, per germline (reference sequence). This CDR3 has 14 residues. This CDR3 reads CASHPLGDTDTQYF. The CDR3 bases are TGTGCCAGCCACCCACTCGGGGACACAGATACGCAGTATTTT.

This clone appeared once. The rearrangement uses TRBV15 and TRBJ2-3, with D maybe TRBD1 (6 bases). Germline V gives CDR1 LNHNV, CDR2 YYDKDF (reference sequence). V was shortened by 1 base and J by 1 base, with 9 bases between the two germline ends. This CDR3 contains 15 residues. CDR3 region: CATSRARTGTDTQYF. In DNA, the CDR3 is TGTGCCACCAGCAGAGCCAGGACAGGCACAGATACGCAGTATTTT. Variable domain in full (rest from reference TRBV15 and TRBJ2-3): DAMVIQNPRYQVTQFGKPVTLSCSQTLNHNVMYWYQQKSSQAPKLLFHYYDKDFNNEADTPDNFQSRRPNTSFCFLDIRSPGLGDTAMYLCATSRARTGTDTQYFGPGTRLTVL.

This clone has just one count. This sequence joins TRBV14 and TRBJ2-7; no definite D call. CDR1 SGHDN and CDR2 FVKESK come from the germline V gene. V shed 5 bases and J shed 3 bases, with 5 bases lying between them. The CDR3 has 11 amino acids. The CDR3 is CASSSLYEQYF. CDR3 DNA sequence: TGTGCCAGCAGCTCCCTCTACGAGCAGTACTTC.

This rearrangement joins TRBV6-5 to TRBJ2-7; 10 nucleotides match TRBD2. The ends lost 5 bases at V and 2 bases at J; junction bases unmatched: 6. Germline V lookup: CDR1 MNHEY, CDR2 SVGAGI. The CDR3 totals 15 residues. CDR3 sequence: CASSQGTSATYEQYF. CDR3 coding DNA: TGTGCCAGCAGTCAGGGGACTAGCGCGACCTACGAGCAGTACTTC.

This clone was detected only a few times. The junction does not match germline at one end; this may be a read error. The CDR3 DNA reads TGTGCTAGCAGCTTGTATCTTTCCCAGGCAGACTATGGCTACACCTTC. This codes for CASSLYLSQADYGYTF. This chain connects TRBV5-5 to TRBJ1-2; D is unclear. Looked up from germline, CDR1 is SGHKS and CDR2 is YYEKEE (reference sequence). The CDR3 extends over 16 amino acids.

The V gene is TRBV27, the J gene TRBJ2-7, with 7 bases matching TRBD1. The CDR3 has 17 residues. CDR1 is MNHEY and CDR2 is SMNVEV in the germline V gene (reference sequence). Trimming cost V 2 bases and J 4 bases; bases outside gene matches: 14. CDR3 DNA sequence: TGTGCCAGCAGTTTAAGATTGGCCAGGGGGAATGGGTACGAGCAGTACTTC. This translates into CASSLRLARGNGYEQYF.

At least ten counts were recorded for this clone. CDR3 DNA sequence: TGTGCCAGCAGTGACTCCCCTGCAGGGAGGGATCAGCCCCAGCATTTT. It specifies CASSDSPAGRDQPQHF. This chain joins TRBV6-4 and TRBJ1-5; possible D gene TRBD1, 5 bases. In germline, CDR1 is MRHNA, CDR2 SNTAGT. The CDR3 loop spans 16 amino acids. The V end lost 0 bases, the J end lost 5 bases, and 14 bases lay between the germline ends.

The CDR3 region is CASSYLGESNTEAFF. For the CDR3, the DNA is TGTGCCAGTAGTTACTTAGGGGAATCAAACACTGAAGCTTTCTTT. The chain is built from TRBV19 and TRBJ1-1; tentative D call: TRBD1 (5 bases). The germline V gene encodes CDR1 LNHDA and CDR2 SQIVND (reference sequence). The CDR3 length is 15 residues. With 5 bases removed from V and 2 bases from J, the gap between germline ends came to 15 bases.

This rearrangement joins TRBV4-3 to TRBJ1-1; perhaps TRBD1 as D (6 bases). This CDR3 region has 14 residues. Trimming cost V 4 bases and J 2 bases, with 11 bases left between them. CDR1 and CDR2 from the germline V gene are LGHNA and YSLEER. The CDR3 nucleotides are TGCGCCAGCAGCCCTGGGACATTCAACACTGAAGCTTTCTTT. This sequence encodes CASSPGTFNTEAFF.

V usage is TRBV19 and J usage is TRBJ2-3; D ambiguous. Per the germline V gene, CDR1 is LNHDA and CDR2 is SQIVND (reference sequence). The V gene lost 0 bases and the J gene lost 5 bases, with 9 bases spanning the gap. There are 14 residues in the CDR3. This CDR3 is CASSIDSRGDTQYF. Written as DNA, the CDR3 is TGTGCCAGTAGTATAGATAGCAGAGGAGATACGCAGTATTTT.

The V and J genes are TRBV4-3 and TRBJ2-5, with D possibly being TRBD1 (6 bases). The CDR3 is made up of 14 amino acids. Trimming took 1 base from V and 4 from J, leaving 10 bases between them. In germline, CDR1 is LGHNA, CDR2 YSLEER. The CDR3 spells CASSQGGPAETQYF. In DNA form, the CDR3 reads TGCGCCAGCAGCCAAGGGGGGCCTGCAGAGACCCAGTACTTC.

The J gene is TRBJ2-4, the V gene TRBV5-1; D possibly corresponds to TRBD1 (6 bases). Germline V gene data show CDR1 as SGHRS and CDR2 as YFSETQ. The CDR3 spans 12 residues. Trimming removed 3 bases from V and 8 bases from J, with 9 bases in between. The CDR3, as DNA: TGCGCCAGCAGCTGGTCAGGGGACATTCAGTACTTC. It is translated as CASSWSGDIQYF.

J is TRBJ2-7 and V is TRBV5-1, with D perhaps matching TRBD1 (5 bases). This CDR3 has 15 amino acids. Trimming removed 4 bases from V and 5 bases from J, with 19 bases in between. CDR1 and CDR2 from the germline V gene are SGHRS and YFSETQ. The DNA of the CDR3 is TGCGCCAGCAGCCCTACAATGACAGCCTCTAACGAGCAGTACTTC. This sequence encodes CASSPTMTASNEQYF.

This clone was counted between two and nine times. V is TRBV4-2 and J is TRBJ1-3; D is uncertain. Germline V gene sequence: CDR1 LGHNA, CDR2 YNFKEQ. V lost 1 base to trimming and J lost 2 bases, with 6 bases between them. The CDR3 has 14 amino acids. The CDR3 DNA follows: TGTGCCAGCAGCCAAGGGGCTGCTGGAAACACCATATATTTT. Its translation: CASSQGAAGNTIYF.

In the case of this clone: Other DNA variants within this sample encode the same CDR3. The chain uses TRBV20-1 and TRBJ1-1; D ambiguous. Trimming left V 3 bases short and J 5 bases short, with 7 bases between. Germline-derived CDR1 and CDR2 are DFQATT and SNEGSKA (reference sequence). The length of the CDR3 is 11 residues. The CDR3 DNA reads TGCAGTGCTAGTTCGGGGACTGAAGCTTTCTTT. Translated: CSASSGTEAFF.

The chain uses TRBV7-2 and TRBJ2-1; 11 bases are a match to TRBD1. CDR3 length: 15 amino acids. After removal of 5 bases from V and 10 bases from J, the junction contained 10 bases not matched to a gene. Germline V gene sequence: CDR1 SGHTA, CDR2 FQGNSA. The CDR3, as DNA: TGTGCCAGCAGCGTGGGACAGGGGGGTAAGTCCGAGCAGTTCTTC. Encoded protein: CASSVGQGGKSEQFF. Full variable domain (remainder filled in from reference TRBV7-2 and TRBJ2-1): GAGVSQSPSNKVTEKGKDVELRCDPISGHTALYWYRQSLGQGLEFLIYFQGNSAPDKSGLPSDRFSAERTGGSVSTLTIQRTQQEDSAVYLCASSVGQGGKSEQFFGPGTRLTVL.